This T cell receptor beta chain was recovered during a study of T-cell reconstitution after alpha-beta-depleted transplantation in children. The CDR3 sequence is 12 residues long. Germline V gives CDR1 DFQATT, CDR2 SNEGSKA (reference sequence). V was shortened by 1 base and J by 7 bases, with 11 bases between the two germline ends. There are many counts of this clonotype. Unique molecular identifiers were incorporated when the TCRbeta library was constructed. A single record per CDR3 protein comes from TCRdb applying MiXCR to the PCR reads. The sample shows about 610,000 distinct CDR3 sequences, roughly 10% of them seen only once.

The sequencing used PBMCs from the stem cell graft donor, collected from the stem cell graft. This chain links TRBV20-1 with TRBJ2-7; no firm D call. This receptor was taken from a human donor who donated a stem cell graft to a child with acute myeloid leukemia. As DNA, the CDR3 is TGCAGTGCTAGAGCCGGTCTGAGGGAGCAGTACTTC. This sequence encodes CSARAGLREQYF.